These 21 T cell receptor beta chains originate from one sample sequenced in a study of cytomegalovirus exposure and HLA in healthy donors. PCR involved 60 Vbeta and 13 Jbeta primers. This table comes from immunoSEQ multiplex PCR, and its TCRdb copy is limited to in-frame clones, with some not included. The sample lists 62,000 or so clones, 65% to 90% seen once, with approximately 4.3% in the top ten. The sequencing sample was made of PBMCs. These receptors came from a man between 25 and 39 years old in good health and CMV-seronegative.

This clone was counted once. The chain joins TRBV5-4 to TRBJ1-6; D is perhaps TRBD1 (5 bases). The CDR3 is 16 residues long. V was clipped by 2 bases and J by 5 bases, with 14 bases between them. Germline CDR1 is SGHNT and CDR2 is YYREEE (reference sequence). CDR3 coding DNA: TGTGCCAGCAGCTTAAATCGGGGGAGTGATAATTCACCCCTCCACTTT. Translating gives CASSLNRGSDNSPLHF.

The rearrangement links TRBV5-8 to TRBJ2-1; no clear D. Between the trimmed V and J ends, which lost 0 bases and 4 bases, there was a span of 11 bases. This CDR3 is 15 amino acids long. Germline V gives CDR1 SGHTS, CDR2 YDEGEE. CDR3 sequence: CASSLVGHGYNEQFF. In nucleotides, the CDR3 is TGTGCCAGCAGCTTGGTGGGCCATGGATACAATGAGCAGTTCTTC.

CDR3 amino acids: CASSGPREAGANVLTF. In DNA, the CDR3 is TGTGCCAGCAGCGGACCCAGGGAAGCTGGGGCCAACGTCCTGACTTTC. This rearrangement joins TRBV9 to TRBJ2-6; D is perhaps TRBD1 (5 bases). This CDR3 has 16 residues. Germline values: CDR1 SGDLS, CDR2 YYNGEE. V was shortened by 3 bases and J by 2 bases, with 12 bases between the two germline ends.

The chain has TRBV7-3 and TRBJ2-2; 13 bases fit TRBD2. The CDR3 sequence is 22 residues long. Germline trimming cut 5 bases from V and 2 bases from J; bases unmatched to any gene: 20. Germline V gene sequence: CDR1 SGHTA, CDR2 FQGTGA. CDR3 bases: TGTGCCAGCAGCCCCTTCGCCCGGGCCCAGCGGACTAGCGGGGGTAACACCGGGGAGCTGTTTTTT. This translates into CASSPFARAQRTSGGNTGELFF.

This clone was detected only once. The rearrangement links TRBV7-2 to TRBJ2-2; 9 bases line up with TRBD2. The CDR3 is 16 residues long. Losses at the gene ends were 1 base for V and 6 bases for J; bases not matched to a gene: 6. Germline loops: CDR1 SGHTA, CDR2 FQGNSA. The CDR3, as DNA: TGTGCCAGCAGCTTAGGGCTAGCGGGACCCCCCGGGGAGCTGTTTTTT. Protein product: CASSLGLAGPPGELFF.

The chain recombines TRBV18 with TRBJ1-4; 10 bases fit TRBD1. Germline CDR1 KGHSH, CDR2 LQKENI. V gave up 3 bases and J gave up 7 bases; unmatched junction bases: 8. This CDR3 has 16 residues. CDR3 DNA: TGTGCCAGCTCACCGCGAGGACAGGGGGGTGGTGAAAAACTGTTTTTT. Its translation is CASSPRGQGGGEKLFF.

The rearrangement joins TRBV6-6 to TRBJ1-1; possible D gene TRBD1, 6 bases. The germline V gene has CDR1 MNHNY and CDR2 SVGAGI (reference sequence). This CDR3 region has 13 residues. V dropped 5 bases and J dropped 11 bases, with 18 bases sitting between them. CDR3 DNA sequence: TGTGCCAGCAGTCCCAGGCAGGGGCTTTCCGCTTTCTTT. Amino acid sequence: CASSPRQGLSAFF.

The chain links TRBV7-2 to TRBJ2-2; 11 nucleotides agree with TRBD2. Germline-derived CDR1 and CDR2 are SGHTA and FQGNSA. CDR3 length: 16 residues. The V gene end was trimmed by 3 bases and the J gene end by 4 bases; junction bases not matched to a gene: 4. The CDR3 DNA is TGTGCCAGCAGCTTTGCCGGGACTAGCGGCACCGGGGAGCTGTTTTTT. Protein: CASSFAGTSGTGELFF.

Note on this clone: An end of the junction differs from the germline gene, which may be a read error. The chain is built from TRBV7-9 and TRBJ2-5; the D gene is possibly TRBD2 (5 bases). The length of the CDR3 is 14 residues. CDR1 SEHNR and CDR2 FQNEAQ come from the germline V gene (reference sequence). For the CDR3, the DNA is TGTTCCAGCAGCTCCCGTGGGCCGGGGGAGACCCAGTACTTC. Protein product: CSSSSRGPGETQYF.

The CDR3 region is CATSASLDEQFF. In DNA form, the CDR3 reads TGTGCCACCAGCGCTAGCCTCGATGAGCAGTTCTTC. This chain uses TRBV15 with TRBJ2-1; TRBD2 is a possible D gene (5 bases). The CDR3 runs 12 residues. Per germline, CDR1 LNHNV and CDR2 YYDKDF (reference sequence). Trimming took 5 bases from V and 8 from J, leaving 10 bases between them.

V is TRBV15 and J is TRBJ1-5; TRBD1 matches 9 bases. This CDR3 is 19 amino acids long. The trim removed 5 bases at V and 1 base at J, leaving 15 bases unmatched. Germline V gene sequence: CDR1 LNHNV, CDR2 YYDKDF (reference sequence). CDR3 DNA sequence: TGTGCCACCAGCTCTCGCGAGGACAGGGGAGCGGGGAGCAATCAGCCCCAGCATTTT. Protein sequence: CATSSREDRGAGSNQPQHF. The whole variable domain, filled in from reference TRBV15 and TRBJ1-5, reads DAMVIQNPRYQVTQFGKPVTLSCSQTLNHNVMYWYQQKSSQAPKLLFHYYDKDFNNEADTPDNFQSRRPNTSFCFLDIRSPGLGDTAMYLCATSSREDRGAGSNQPQHFGDGTRLSIL.

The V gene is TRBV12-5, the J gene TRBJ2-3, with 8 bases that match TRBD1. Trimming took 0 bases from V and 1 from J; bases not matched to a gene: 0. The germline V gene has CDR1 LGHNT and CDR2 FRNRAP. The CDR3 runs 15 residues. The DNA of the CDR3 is TGTGCTAGTGGTTTGGTACAGGGGGGCACAGATACGCAGTATTTT. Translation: CASGLVQGGTDTQYF.

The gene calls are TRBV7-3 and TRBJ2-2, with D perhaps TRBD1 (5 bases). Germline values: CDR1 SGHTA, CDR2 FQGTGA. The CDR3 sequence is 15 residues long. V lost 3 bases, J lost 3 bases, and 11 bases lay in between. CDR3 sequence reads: CASSFGGQHTGELFF. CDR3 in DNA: TGTGCCAGCAGCTTTGGCGGACAACACACCGGGGAGCTGTTTTTT. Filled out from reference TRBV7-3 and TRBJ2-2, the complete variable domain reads GAGVSQTPSNKVTEKGKYVELRCDPISGHTALYWYRQSLGQGPEFLIYFQGTGAADDSGLPNDRFFAVRPEGSVSTLKIQRTERGDSAVYLCASSFGGQHTGELFFGEGSRLTVL.

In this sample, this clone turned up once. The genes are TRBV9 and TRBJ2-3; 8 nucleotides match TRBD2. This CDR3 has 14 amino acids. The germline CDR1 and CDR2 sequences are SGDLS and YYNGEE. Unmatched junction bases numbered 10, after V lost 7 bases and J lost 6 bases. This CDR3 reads CASEGGLGHDTQYF. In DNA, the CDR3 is TGTGCCAGCGAGGGGGGACTAGGACACGATACGCAGTATTTT.

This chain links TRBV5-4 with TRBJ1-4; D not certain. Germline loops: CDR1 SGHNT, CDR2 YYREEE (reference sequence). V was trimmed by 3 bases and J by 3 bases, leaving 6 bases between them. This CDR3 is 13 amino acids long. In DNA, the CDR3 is TGTGCCAGCAGCTCGGTCCCTAATGAAAAACTGTTTTTT. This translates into CASSSVPNEKLFF.

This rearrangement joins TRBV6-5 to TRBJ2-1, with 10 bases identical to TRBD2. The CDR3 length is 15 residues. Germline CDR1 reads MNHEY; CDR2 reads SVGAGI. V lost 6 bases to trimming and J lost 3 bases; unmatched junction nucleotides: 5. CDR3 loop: CASRPTSGNYNEQFF. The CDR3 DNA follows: TGTGCCAGCAGGCCTACTAGCGGGAACTACAATGAGCAGTTCTTC.

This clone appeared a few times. CDR3 amino acids: CASSPDRGGEKLFF. CDR3 DNA: TGTGCCAGCAGCCCTGACAGGGGAGGTGAAAAACTGTTTTTT. J is TRBJ1-4 and V is TRBV7-9; 8 bases map to TRBD1. Germline-derived CDR1 and CDR2 are SEHNR and FQNEAQ (reference sequence). Germline trimming cut 5 bases from V and 7 bases from J; bases unmatched to any gene: 6. The length of the CDR3 is 14 residues. The variable domain in full, with the rest retrieved from reference TRBV7-9 and TRBJ1-4, is DTGVSQNPRHKITKRGQNVTFRCDPISEHNRLYWYRQTLGQGPEFLTYFQNEAQLEKSRLLSDRFSAERPKGSFSTLEIQRTEQGDSAMYLCASSPDRGGEKLFFGSGTQLSVL.

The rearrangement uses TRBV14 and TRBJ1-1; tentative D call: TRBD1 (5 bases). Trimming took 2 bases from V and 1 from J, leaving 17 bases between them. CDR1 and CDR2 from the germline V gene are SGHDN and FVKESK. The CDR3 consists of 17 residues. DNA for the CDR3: TGTGCCAGCAGCCAACTATGGGGGGGGAAGGGGAACACTGAAGCTTTCTTT. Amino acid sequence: CASSQLWGGKGNTEAFF.

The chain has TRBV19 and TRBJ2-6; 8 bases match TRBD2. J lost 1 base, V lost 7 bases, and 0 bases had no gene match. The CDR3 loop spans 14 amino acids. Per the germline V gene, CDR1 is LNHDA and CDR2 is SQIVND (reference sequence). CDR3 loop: CASKRGSGANVLTF. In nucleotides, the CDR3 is TGTGCCAGTAAGCGGGGGTCTGGGGCCAACGTCCTGACTTTC.

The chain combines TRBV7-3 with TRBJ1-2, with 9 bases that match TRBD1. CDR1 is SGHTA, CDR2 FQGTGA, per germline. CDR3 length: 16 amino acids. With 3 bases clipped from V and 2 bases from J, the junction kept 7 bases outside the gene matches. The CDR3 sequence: CASSLSRDRVNYGYTF. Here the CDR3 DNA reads TGTGCCAGCAGCTTGTCCCGGGACAGGGTAAACTATGGCTACACCTTC.

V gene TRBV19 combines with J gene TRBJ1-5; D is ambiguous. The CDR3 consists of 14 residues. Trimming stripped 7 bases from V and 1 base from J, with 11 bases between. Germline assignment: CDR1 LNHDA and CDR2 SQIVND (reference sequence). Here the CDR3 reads CASIGGRSNQPQHF. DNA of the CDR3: TGTGCCAGTATTGGAGGAAGGAGCAATCAGCCCCAGCATTTT.